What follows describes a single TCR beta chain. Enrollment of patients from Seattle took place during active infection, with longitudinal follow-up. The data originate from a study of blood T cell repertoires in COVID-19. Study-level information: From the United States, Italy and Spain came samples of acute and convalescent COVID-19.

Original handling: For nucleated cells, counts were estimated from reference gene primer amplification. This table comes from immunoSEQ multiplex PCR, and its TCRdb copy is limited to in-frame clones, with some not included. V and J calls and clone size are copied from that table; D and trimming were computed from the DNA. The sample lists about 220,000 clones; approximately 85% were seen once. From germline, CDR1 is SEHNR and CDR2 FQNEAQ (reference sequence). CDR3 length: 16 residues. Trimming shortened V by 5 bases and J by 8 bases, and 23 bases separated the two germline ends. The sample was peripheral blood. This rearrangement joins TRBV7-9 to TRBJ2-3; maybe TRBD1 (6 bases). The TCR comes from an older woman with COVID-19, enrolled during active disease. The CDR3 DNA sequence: TGTGCCAGCAGCGTCCCCGGTGGGGGCCAGCGAGGTACGCAGTATTTT. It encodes CASSVPGGGQRGTQYF.